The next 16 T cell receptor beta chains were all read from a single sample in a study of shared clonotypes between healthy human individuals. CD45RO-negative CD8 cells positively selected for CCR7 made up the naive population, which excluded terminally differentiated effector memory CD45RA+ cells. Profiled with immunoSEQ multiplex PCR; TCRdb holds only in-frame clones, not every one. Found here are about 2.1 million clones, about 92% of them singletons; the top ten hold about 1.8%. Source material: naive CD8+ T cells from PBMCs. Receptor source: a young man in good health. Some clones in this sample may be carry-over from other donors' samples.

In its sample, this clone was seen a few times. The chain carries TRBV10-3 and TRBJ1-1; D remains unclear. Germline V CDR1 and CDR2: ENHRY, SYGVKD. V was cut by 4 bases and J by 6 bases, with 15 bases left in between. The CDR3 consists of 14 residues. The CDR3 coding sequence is TGTGCCATCAGTGGGCACGCCGGAGATCCTGAAGCTTTCTTT. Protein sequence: CAISGHAGDPEAFF.

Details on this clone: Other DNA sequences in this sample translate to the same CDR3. The CDR3, as DNA: TGTGCCAGCAGTGACGGGGGTAGCTCCTACGAGCAGTACTTC. Residues: CASSDGGSSYEQYF. This chain joins TRBV6-1 and TRBJ2-7; tentatively, D is TRBD2 (6 bases). CDR3 size: 14 residues. Germline lookup yields CDR1 MNHNS and CDR2 SASEGT. V was shortened by 3 bases and J by 0 bases, with 9 bases between the two germline ends.

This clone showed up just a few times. CDR3 in DNA: TGCAGCGTGGCCGGACAGGGGACCTACGAGCAGTACTTC. Protein: CSVAGQGTYEQYF. The chain has TRBV29-1 and TRBJ2-7; 9 positions agree with TRBD1. J gave up 2 bases and V 6 bases, and 5 bases lay outside the gene matches. This CDR3 region has 13 residues. Looked up from germline, CDR1 is SQVTM and CDR2 is ANQGSEA.

The CDR3 loop is CASSPTLRAKGEQYF. CDR3 coding DNA: TGTGCCAGCAGCCCTACTCTCCGTGCAAAAGGGGAGCAGTACTTC. The chain links TRBV7-9 to TRBJ2-7; unclear D gene. V lost 5 bases, J lost 7 bases, and 21 bases lay in between. The length of the CDR3 is 15 residues. Per germline, CDR1 SEHNR and CDR2 FQNEAQ (reference sequence).

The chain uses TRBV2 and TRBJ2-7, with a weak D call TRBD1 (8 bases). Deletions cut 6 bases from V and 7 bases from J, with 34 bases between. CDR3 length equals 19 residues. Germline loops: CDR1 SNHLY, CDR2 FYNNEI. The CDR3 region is CASSSGQGSWGGRGEEQYF. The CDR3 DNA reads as TGTGCCAGCAGCTCCGGACAGGGAAGTTGGGGAGGGAGGGGCGAAGAGCAGTACTTC.

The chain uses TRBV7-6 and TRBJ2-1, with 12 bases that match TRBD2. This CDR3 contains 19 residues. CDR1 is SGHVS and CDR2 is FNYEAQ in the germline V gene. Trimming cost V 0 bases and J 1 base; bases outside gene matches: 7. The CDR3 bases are TGTGCCAGCAGCTTAGCCCGGCTAGCGGGAGGGGTGTCCTACAATGAGCAGTTCTTC. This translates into CASSLARLAGGVSYNEQFF.

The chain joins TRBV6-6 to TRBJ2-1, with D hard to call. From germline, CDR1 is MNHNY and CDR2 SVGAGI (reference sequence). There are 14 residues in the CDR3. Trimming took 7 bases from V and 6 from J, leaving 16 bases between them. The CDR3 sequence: CASTPWAVTNEQFF. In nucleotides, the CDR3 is TGTGCCAGCACCCCCTGGGCAGTTACCAATGAGCAGTTCTTC.

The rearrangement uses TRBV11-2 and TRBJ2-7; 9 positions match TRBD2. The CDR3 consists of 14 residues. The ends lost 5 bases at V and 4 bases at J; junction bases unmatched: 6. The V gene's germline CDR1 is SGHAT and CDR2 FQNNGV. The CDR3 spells CASSPRLADYEQYF. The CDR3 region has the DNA TGTGCCAGCAGCCCGAGACTAGCGGATTACGAGCAGTACTTC.

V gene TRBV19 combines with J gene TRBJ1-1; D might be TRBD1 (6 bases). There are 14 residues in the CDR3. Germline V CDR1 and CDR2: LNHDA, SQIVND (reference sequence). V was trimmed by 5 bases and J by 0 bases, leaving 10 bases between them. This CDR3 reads CASSVGHMNTEAFF. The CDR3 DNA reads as TGTGCCAGTAGTGTGGGACATATGAACACTGAAGCTTTCTTT. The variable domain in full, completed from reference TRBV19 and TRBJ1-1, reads DGGITQSPKYLFRKEGQNVTLSCEQNLNHDAMYWYRQDPGQGLRLIYYSQIVNDFQKGDIAEGYSVSREKKESFPLTVTSAQKNPTAFYLCASSVGHMNTEAFFGQGTRLTVV.

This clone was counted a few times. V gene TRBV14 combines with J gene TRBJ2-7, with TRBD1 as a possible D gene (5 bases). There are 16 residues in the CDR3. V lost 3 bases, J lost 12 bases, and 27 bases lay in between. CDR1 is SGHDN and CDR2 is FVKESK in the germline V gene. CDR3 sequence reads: CASSQVGPAWLGEMYF. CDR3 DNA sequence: TGTGCCAGCAGCCAGGTCGGACCCGCTTGGTTAGGGGAAATGTACTTC. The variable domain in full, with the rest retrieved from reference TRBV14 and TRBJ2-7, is EAGVTQFPSHSVIEKGQTVTLRCDPISGHDNLYWYRRVMGKEIKFLLHFVKESKQDESGMPNNRFLAERTGGTYSTLKVQPAELEDSGVYFCASSQVGPAWLGEMYFGPGTRLTVT.

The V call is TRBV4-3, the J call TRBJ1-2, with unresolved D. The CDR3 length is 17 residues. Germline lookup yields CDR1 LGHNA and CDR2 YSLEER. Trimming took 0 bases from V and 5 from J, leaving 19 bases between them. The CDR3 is CASSQDRRAGEWYGYTF. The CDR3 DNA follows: TGCGCCAGCAGCCAAGATAGGAGGGCTGGTGAATGGTATGGCTACACCTTC.

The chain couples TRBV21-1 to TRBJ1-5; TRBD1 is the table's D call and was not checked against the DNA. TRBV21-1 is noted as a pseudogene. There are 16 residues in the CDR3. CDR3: CASSSRDRNSNQPQHF. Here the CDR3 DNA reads TGTGCCAGCAGCTCCCGGGACAGAAATAGCAATCAGCCCCAGCATTTT.

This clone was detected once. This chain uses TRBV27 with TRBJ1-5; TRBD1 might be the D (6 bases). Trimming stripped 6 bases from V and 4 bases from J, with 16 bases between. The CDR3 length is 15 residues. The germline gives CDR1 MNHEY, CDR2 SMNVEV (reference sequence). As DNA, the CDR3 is TGTGCCAGCAGGTCTGGGGGCTTAGGGAATCAGCCCCAGCATTTT. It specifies CASRSGGLGNQPQHF.

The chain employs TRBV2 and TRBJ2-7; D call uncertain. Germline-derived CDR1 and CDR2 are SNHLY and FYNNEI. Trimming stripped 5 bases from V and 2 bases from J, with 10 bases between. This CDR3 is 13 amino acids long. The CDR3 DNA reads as TGTGCCAGCAGTCAGGTATTTACCTACGAGCAGTACTTC. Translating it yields CASSQVFTYEQYF.

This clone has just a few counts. The CDR3 region has the DNA TGTGCCAGCAGCCAAGAGAACATGATGAACACTGAAGCTTTCTTT. Its translation: CASSQENMMNTEAFF. The rearrangement joins TRBV4-2 to TRBJ1-1; D is uncertain. Germline V gives CDR1 LGHNA, CDR2 YNFKEQ. Trimming took 0 bases from V and 0 from J, leaving 8 bases between them. This CDR3 contains 15 residues.

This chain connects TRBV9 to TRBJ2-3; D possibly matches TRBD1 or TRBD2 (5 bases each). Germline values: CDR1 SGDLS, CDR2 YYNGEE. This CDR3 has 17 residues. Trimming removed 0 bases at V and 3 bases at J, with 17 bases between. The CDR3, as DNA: TGTGCCAGCAGCGTAGTGGGGGTACCCATGATTACAGATACGCAGTATTTT. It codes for CASSVVGVPMITDTQYF.